The clone carrying this T cell receptor (beta chain) was observed a single time. The target antigen is unknown. The sample comes from a study of PD-1 blockade in classical Hodgkin lymphoma. Some clones are missing from TCRdb's copy, which holds only in-frame ones; the method was immunoSEQ multiplex PCR. This table has approximately 100,000 clones, about nine tenths appearing once. Every patient had relapsed following autologous stem cell transplantation, and cohorts differed in brentuximab vedotin exposure. Trimming pared 0 bases from V and 5 bases from J, leaving 16 bases between. Per the germline V gene, CDR1 is SNHLY and CDR2 is FYNNEI. There are 16 residues in the CDR3. General observations from the study: Newly diagnosed patients reportedly trailed healthy donors in baseline TCR diversity. Complete responders' baseline diversity resembled that of newly diagnosed patients.

The V call is TRBV2, the J call TRBJ1-2; D is uncertain. The material sequenced was peripheral blood mononuclear cells (PBMCs), taken at baseline. This receptor was obtained from a human donor with classical Hodgkin lymphoma. CDR3 region: CASSEAPTDGEYGYTF. The CDR3 nucleotides are TGTGCCAGCAGTGAAGCCCCGACCGACGGAGAGTATGGCTACACCTTC.